The 22 T cell receptor beta chains given below trace back to one sample, sequenced in a study of T cells after yellow fever vaccination. TCRdb itself ran the 5' RACE reads through MiXCR, one entry per CDR3 protein. The sample has about 210,000 distinct CDR3 sequences, more than 6.5% seen once. Sample: CD4+ T cells sorted from PBMCs, taken on the day of the yellow fever booster vaccination. The origin of the receptors is a man in his thirties or forties who received the YFV17D yellow fever vaccine.

This chain uses TRBV11-2 with TRBJ2-3, with 9 positions matching TRBD2. Germline trimming cut 2 bases from V and 6 bases from J; bases unmatched to any gene: 21. Germline V lookup: CDR1 SGHAT, CDR2 FQNNGV. The CDR3 is made up of 20 amino acids. The CDR3, as DNA: TGTGCCAGCAGCTTAAAACAAAAGGGAAGACTAGCGGTCGGGCCGGATACGCAGTATTTT. This codes for CASSLKQKGRLAVGPDTQYF.

This chain links TRBV5-4 with TRBJ1-1, with D possibly being TRBD1 (5 bases). V was shortened by 4 bases and J by 0 bases, with 13 bases between the two germline ends. The V gene's germline CDR1 is SGHNT and CDR2 YYREEE (reference sequence). The CDR3 extends over 15 amino acids. CDR3 loop: CASSAGAHVNTEAFF. The DNA of the CDR3 is TGTGCCAGCAGCGCCGGGGCCCACGTGAACACTGAAGCTTTCTTT.

This clonotype was detected ten times or more. The chain is built from TRBV7-2 and TRBJ2-7, with 7 bases matching TRBD1. Unmatched junction bases numbered 3, after V lost 3 bases and J lost 4 bases. CDR3 length: 13 residues. CDR1 is SGHTA, CDR2 FQGNSA, per germline. The CDR3 coding sequence is TGTGCCAGCAGCTTCGAACAGGGGTACGAGCAGTACTTC. Protein sequence: CASSFEQGYEQYF.

The chain carries TRBV7-2 and TRBJ2-7; 13 nucleotides line up with TRBD2. Germline assignment: CDR1 SGHTA and CDR2 FQGNSA. V was pared by 4 bases and J by 2 bases, with 8 bases of the junction left unmatched. The CDR3 runs to 17 residues. CDR3 DNA sequence: TGTGCCAGCAGCTCTCAAGGGGGGACTAGCGGGGCCTACGAGCAGTACTTC. As protein: CASSSQGGTSGAYEQYF.

The genes are TRBV29-1 and TRBJ1-2; D possibly corresponds to TRBD1 (5 bases). V was cut by 2 bases and J by 7 bases, with 17 bases left in between. The CDR3 consists of 14 residues. Germline CDR1 reads SQVTM; CDR2 reads ANQGSEA. The DNA of the CDR3 is TGCAGCGTTGAAACAGGCGCGACCTATGTTGGCTACACCTTC. It yields the protein CSVETGATYVGYTF. The variable domain in full, completed from reference TRBV29-1 and TRBJ1-2, reads SAVISQKPSRDICQRGTSLTIQCQVDSQVTMMFWYRQQPGQSLTLIATANQGSEATYESGFVIDKFPISRPNLTFSTLTVSNMSPEDSSIYLCSVETGATYVGYTFGSGTRLTVV.

This clonotype was observed a handful of times. V and J are TRBV6-2 or TRBV6-3 and TRBJ2-1; 9 bases fit TRBD1. This CDR3 contains 15 residues. J lost 5 bases, V lost 5 bases, and 7 bases had no gene match. CDR1 is MNHEY, CDR2 SVGEGT, per germline. The CDR3 nucleotides are TGTGCCAGCAGTAACCGGGACAGGGCTAACAATGAGCAGTTCTTC. Its translation is CASSNRDRANNEQFF.

This clonotype has at least ten counts. The rearrangement joins TRBV29-1 to TRBJ2-4, with D maybe TRBD1 (5 bases). The germline V gene encodes CDR1 SQVTM and CDR2 ANQGSEA. V lost 4 bases to trimming and J lost 12 bases, with 10 bases between them. The CDR3 covers 10 residues. The CDR3 region is CSVGQGGQYF. CDR3 sequence (DNA): TGCAGCGTTGGCCAGGGCGGTCAGTACTTC.

V and J are TRBV15 and TRBJ2-1; 9 bases are shared with TRBD2. The germline V gene has CDR1 LNHNV and CDR2 YYDKDF (reference sequence). The CDR3 is 16 residues long. V dropped 0 bases and J dropped 6; count of bases not matched to a gene: 6. This CDR3 is CATSREPGLAGNEQFF. CDR3 DNA: TGTGCCACCAGCAGAGAACCGGGACTAGCTGGCAATGAGCAGTTCTTC.

The chain employs TRBV12-3 or TRBV12-4 and TRBJ2-1; D unresolved. CDR3 length: 13 amino acids. V was pared by 3 bases and J by 7 bases, with 10 bases between. The CDR3 bases are TGTGCCAGCAGTTTGACCTTTCAGAATGAGCAGTTCTTC. Translating it yields CASSLTFQNEQFF.

This clonotype was picked up a small number of times. This rearrangement joins TRBV7-9 to TRBJ2-7; D is unresolved. The CDR3 has 12 residues. Germline assignment: CDR1 SEHNR and CDR2 FQNEAQ (reference sequence). V was cut by 1 base and J by 5 bases, with 6 bases left in between. CDR3 amino acids: CASSLVIHEQYF. The DNA for the CDR3 is TGTGCCAGCAGCTTAGTAATACACGAGCAGTACTTC.

Comments on this clonotype: A much larger clone sits a single nucleotide away, making a read error possible. This chain links TRBV3-1 with TRBJ2-1, with D perhaps matching TRBD2 (5 bases). The CDR3 length is 15 residues. In germline, CDR1 is LGHDT, CDR2 YNNKEL (reference sequence). The CDR3 sequence: CATSRMGSSYNEQFF. The CDR3 coding sequence is TGTGCCACCAGCCGGATGGGGAGCTCTTACAATGAGCAGTTCTTC.

DNA for the CDR3: TGTGCCAGCAGCCGCCCGCCCACCATCACAGATACGCAGTATTTT. Encoded protein: CASSRPPTITDTQYF. The chain carries TRBV6-1 and TRBJ2-3; D remains ambiguous. Trimming removed 6 bases from V and 2 bases from J, with 15 bases in between. Germline V gives CDR1 MNHNS, CDR2 SASEGT. The CDR3 consists of 15 residues.

The J gene is TRBJ2-4, the V gene TRBV11-1, with TRBD1 matching over 7 bases. Germline CDR1 SGHAT, CDR2 FQDESV (reference sequence). The CDR3 covers 17 residues. J gave up 1 base and V 4 bases, and 10 bases lay outside the gene matches. In DNA form, the CDR3 reads TGTGCCAGCAGCTCCCCCCTTGAGGGGGCCGCCAAAAACATTCAGTACTTC. Protein sequence: CASSSPLEGAAKNIQYF.

CDR3 DNA: TGTGCCAGCAGCTTAAACTCGGCTAGCGGGAGTATTGGTGAGCAGTTCTTC. Translating gives CASSLNSASGSIGEQFF. This chain joins TRBV11-2 and TRBJ2-1; 10 bases map to TRBD2. This CDR3 has 17 residues. Trimming took 2 bases from V and 9 from J; bases not matched to a gene: 13. Germline loops: CDR1 SGHAT, CDR2 FQNNGV.

The V and J genes are TRBV6-2 or TRBV6-3 and TRBJ2-7; no firm D call. This CDR3 has 13 amino acids. From germline, CDR1 is MNHEY and CDR2 SVGEGT. V was clipped by 5 bases and J by 1 base, with 9 bases between them. The CDR3 coding sequence is TGTGCCAGCAGTGGACCCAAGTCCTACGAGCAGTACTTC. Amino acids: CASSGPKSYEQYF.

This clonotype was seen at least ten times. The V call is TRBV20-1, the J call TRBJ2-1; 9 bases align to TRBD2. V trimming: 2 bases; J trimming: 7 bases; junction bases outside the gene matches: 6. The CDR3 totals 14 residues. Germline CDR1 and CDR2: DFQATT and SNEGSKA (reference sequence). The chain's CDR3 is CSARPPSGVNEQFF. For the CDR3, the DNA is TGCAGTGCTAGACCTCCTAGCGGGGTAAATGAGCAGTTCTTC.

There are a few counts of this clonotype. The rearrangement joins TRBV4-3 to TRBJ1-2; D is ambiguous. Germline CDR1 LGHNA, CDR2 YSLEER. The CDR3 sequence is 14 residues long. V was shortened by 4 bases and J by 6 bases, with 15 bases between the two germline ends. The CDR3 loop is CASSPVSGYNGYTF. The CDR3 DNA reads as TGCGCCAGCAGCCCCGTATCGGGCTACAATGGCTACACCTTC.

A few counts support this clonotype. This chain connects TRBV7-8 to TRBJ2-7; either TRBD1 or TRBD2 may supply D (5 bases each). V gave up 4 bases and J gave up 3 bases, with 16 bases separating them. The CDR3 is 15 amino acids. The germline V gene encodes CDR1 SGHVS and CDR2 FQNEAQ. CDR3 region: CASSSQGGGGYEQYF. The DNA of the CDR3 is TGTGCCAGCAGCTCGCAGGGTGGCGGAGGCTACGAGCAGTACTTC. Full variable domain (remainder filled in from reference TRBV7-8 and TRBJ2-7): GAGVSQSPRYKVAKRGQDVALRCDPISGHVSLFWYQQALGQGPEFLTYFQNEAQLDKSGLPSDRFFAERPEGSVSTLKIQRTQQEDSAVYLCASSSQGGGGYEQYFGPGTRLTVT.

Ten or more counts support this clonotype. V is TRBV7-2 and J is TRBJ2-1, with D possibly matching TRBD2 (6 bases). With 4 bases removed from V and 1 base from J, the gap between germline ends came to 8 bases. Germline loops: CDR1 SGHTA, CDR2 FQGNSA. CDR3 length: 14 residues. CDR3 in amino acids: CASSSTSSYNEQFF. Written as DNA, the CDR3 is TGTGCCAGCAGCTCGACTAGTTCCTACAATGAGCAGTTCTTC.

This clonotype came up many times. This chain connects TRBV5-1 to TRBJ2-7; D is unresolved. Germline CDR1 SGHRS, CDR2 YFSETQ. The CDR3 consists of 13 residues. V was shortened by 1 base and J by 3 bases, with 8 bases between the two germline ends. The CDR3 sequence is CASSLSGVYEQYF. DNA for the CDR3: TGCGCCAGCAGCTTGTCTGGGGTCTACGAGCAGTACTTC.

This clonotype was counted many times. The chain carries TRBV12-3 or TRBV12-4 and TRBJ2-2; TRBD1 matches at 10 bases. The junction had 4 bases not matched to a gene; V was cut back by 5 bases and J by 7 bases. The length of the CDR3 is 14 residues. The CDR3 protein is CASSRQGANGELFF. The CDR3 DNA is TGTGCCAGCAGTCGACAGGGGGCGAACGGGGAGCTGTTTTTT.

This clonotype was counted between two and nine times. The chain joins TRBV20-1 to TRBJ2-7; 9 positions agree with TRBD2. The CDR3 runs 13 residues. CDR1 is DFQATT and CDR2 is SNEGSKA in the germline V gene (reference sequence). With V trimmed by 5 bases and J by 4 bases, 6 bases remained unmatched. As DNA, the CDR3 is TGCAGTGCTGGGGGGCTAGCGGGGTACGAGCAGTACTTC. This sequence encodes CSAGGLAGYEQYF.